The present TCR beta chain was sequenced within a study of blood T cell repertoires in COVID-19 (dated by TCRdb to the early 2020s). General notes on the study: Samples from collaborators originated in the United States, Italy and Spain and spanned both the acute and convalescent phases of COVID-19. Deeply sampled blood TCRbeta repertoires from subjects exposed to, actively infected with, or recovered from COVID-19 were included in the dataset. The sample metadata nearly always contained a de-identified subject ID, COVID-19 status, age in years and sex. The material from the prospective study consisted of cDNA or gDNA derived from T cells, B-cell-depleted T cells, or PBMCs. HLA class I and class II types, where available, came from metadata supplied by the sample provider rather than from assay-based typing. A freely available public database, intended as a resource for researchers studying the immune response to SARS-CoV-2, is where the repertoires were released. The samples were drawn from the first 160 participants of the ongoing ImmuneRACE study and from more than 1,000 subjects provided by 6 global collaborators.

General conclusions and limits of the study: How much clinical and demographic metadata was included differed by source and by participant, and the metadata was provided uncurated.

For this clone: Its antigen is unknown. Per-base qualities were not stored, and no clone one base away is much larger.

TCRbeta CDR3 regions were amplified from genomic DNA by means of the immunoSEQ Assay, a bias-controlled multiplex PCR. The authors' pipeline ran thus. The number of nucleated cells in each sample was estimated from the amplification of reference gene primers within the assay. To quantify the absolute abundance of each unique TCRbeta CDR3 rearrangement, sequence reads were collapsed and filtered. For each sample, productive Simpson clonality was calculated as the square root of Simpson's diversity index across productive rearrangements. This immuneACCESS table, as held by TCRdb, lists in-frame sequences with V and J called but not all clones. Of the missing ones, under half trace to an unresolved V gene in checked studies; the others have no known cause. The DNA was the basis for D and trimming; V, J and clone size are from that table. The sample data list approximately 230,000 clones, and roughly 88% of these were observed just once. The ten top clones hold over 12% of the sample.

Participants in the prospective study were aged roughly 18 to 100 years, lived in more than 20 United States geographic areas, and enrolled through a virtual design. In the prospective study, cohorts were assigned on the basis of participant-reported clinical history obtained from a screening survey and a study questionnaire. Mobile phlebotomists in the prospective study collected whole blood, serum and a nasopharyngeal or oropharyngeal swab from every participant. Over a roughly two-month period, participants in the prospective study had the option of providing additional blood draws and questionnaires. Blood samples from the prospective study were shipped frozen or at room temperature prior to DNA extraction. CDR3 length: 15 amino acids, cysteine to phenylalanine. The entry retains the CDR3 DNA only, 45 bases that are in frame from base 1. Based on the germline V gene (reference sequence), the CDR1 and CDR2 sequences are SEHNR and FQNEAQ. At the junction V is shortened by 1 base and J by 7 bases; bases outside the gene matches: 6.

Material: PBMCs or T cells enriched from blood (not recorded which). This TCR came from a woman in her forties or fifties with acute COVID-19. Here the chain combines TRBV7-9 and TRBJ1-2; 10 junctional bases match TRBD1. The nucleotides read TGTGCCAGCAGCTTAGTGGGACAGGGGAAGAGTGGCTACACCTTC. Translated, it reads CASSLVGQGKSGYTF.